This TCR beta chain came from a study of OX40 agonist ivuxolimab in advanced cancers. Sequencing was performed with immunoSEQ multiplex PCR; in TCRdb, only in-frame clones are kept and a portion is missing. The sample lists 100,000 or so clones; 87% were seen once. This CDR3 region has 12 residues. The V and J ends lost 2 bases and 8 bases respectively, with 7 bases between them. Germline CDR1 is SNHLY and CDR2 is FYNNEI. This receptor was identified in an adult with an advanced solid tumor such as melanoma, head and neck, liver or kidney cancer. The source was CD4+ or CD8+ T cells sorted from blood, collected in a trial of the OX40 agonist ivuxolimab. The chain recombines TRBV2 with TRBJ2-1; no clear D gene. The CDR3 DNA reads TGTGCCAGCAGTGAACTCGCGGATGAGCAGTTCTTC. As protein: CASSELADEQFF. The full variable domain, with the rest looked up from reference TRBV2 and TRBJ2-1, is EPEVTQTPSHQVTQMGQEVILRCVPISNHLYFYWYRQILGQKVEFLVSFYNNEISEKSEIFDDQFSVERPDGSNFTLKIRSTKLEDSAMYFCASSELADEQFFGPGTRLTVL.